This TCR beta chain stems from a study of cytomegalovirus exposure and HLA in healthy donors. Study context: When 398 donors were genotyped, roughly 78% of them were found to fall in the Caucasian-associated ancestry cluster. Broader study findings: Accurate predictions that matched the HLA-A and HLA-B alleles of most subjects were reportedly made from TCR beta sequences.

It was with 60 Vbeta and 13 Jbeta primers that the PCR ran. Profiling relied on immunoSEQ multiplex PCR, and the TCRdb table lists in-frame clones only, not all of them. The sample shows more than 90,000 clones, about three quarters of them seen only once. On this clone: Its specificity is not known.

Trimming stripped 0 bases from V and 6 bases from J, with 9 bases between. CDR1 LNHNV and CDR2 YYDKDF come from the germline V gene (reference sequence). The CDR3 is made up of 13 amino acids. This receptor was obtained from a human donor in good health. Sequencing was carried out using PBMCs. The chain joins TRBV15 to TRBJ2-7; no reliable D call. The CDR3: CATSRDSSCEQYF. DNA of the CDR3: TGTGCCACCAGCAGAGATTCTAGTTGCGAGCAGTACTTC.